This TCR beta chain was captured by sequencing in a study of blood T cell repertoires in COVID-19. Study background: Sample material is recorded as cDNA or gDNA derived from T cells, B-cell-depleted T cells, or PBMCs.

Trimming took 3 bases from V and 0 from J, leaving 14 bases between them. From germline, CDR1 is MGHRA and CDR2 YSYEKL. The CDR3 consists of 17 residues. Using immunoSEQ multiplex PCR, the repertoire was profiled, and TCRdb retains in-frame clones only, with some absent. The table shows 150,000 to 200,000 clones, with over 70% occurring only once. Grouping used clinical history reported by participants in a survey and questionnaire. For recovered donors of Cohort 3, there were two negative PCRs, clearance, or symptom resolution. Source material: PBMCs or T cells enriched from blood (not recorded which). This receptor was obtained from a woman aged 60-70 years who had recovered from COVID-19. The chain has TRBV4-1 and TRBJ2-2, with D maybe TRBD2 (5 bases). CDR3 residues: CASSHVYEGTNTGELFF. The CDR3 bases are TGCGCCAGCAGCCACGTTTATGAGGGAACGAACACCGGGGAGCTGTTTTTT.